These T cell receptor beta chains were read from a single sample in a study of T cell changes during pregnancy in multiple sclerosis. Clones were sequenced by immunoSEQ multiplex PCR, and TCRdb holds only the in-frame ones, with some missing. The sample contains approximately 39,000 clones, over 80% of which appear only once. The sequenced material came from PBMCs (not recorded whether the cells were cultured). All receptors derive from a female donor with multiple sclerosis, enrolled in a pregnancy study. Each CDR3 is given with its conserved first and last residue. A D gene is named only where the DNA matches it firmly. Some rows have no size entry. The others give once, few or many, or a class for an expanded clone.

J gene: TRBJ2-5
V gene: TRBV5-1
CDR3 length: 16
clone size: .
D gene: TRBD2
CDR3 protein: CASSPASGRVLETQYF
CDR3 DNA: TGCGCCAGCAGCCCCGCCAGCGGGAGGGTTTTAGAGACCCAGTACTTC

J gene: TRBJ2-7
V gene: TRBV10-3
CDR3 length: 11
clone size: .
D gene: .
CDR3 protein: CAIRQSYEQYF
CDR3 DNA: TGTGCCATCAGACAGTCCTACGAGCAGTACTTC

J gene: TRBJ2-1
V gene: TRBV5-1
CDR3 length: 15
clone size: .
D gene: TRBD2
CDR3 protein: CASSSTSGSYNEQFF
CDR3 DNA: TGCGCCAGCAGCTCTACTAGCGGCTCCTACAATGAGCAGTTCTTC

J gene: TRBJ1-1
V gene: TRBV27
CDR3 length: 13
clone size: .
D gene: .
CDR3 protein: CASSFQLNTEAFF
CDR3 DNA: TGTGCCAGCAGTTTCCAGTTGAACACTGAAGCTTTCTTT

J gene: TRBJ2-7
V gene: TRBV6-1
CDR3 length: 15
clone size: .
D gene: .
CDR3 protein: CASSPRGQYSYEQYF
CDR3 DNA: TGTGCCAGCAGTCCAAGAGGACAGTACTCCTACGAGCAGTACTTC

J gene: TRBJ2-7
V gene: TRBV5-6
CDR3 length: 16
clone size: .
D gene: TRBD1
CDR3 protein: CASSLMGTGGTYEQYF
CDR3 DNA: TGTGCCAGCAGCTTAATGGGAACAGGGGGAACCTACGAGCAGTACTTC

J gene: TRBJ1-3
V gene: TRBV5-4
CDR3 length: 16
clone size: .
D gene: TRBD1
CDR3 protein: CASSKGTGGPGNTIYF
CDR3 DNA: TGTGCCAGCAGCAAGGGAACAGGGGGCCCTGGAAACACCATATATTTT

J gene: TRBJ2-1
V gene: TRBV13
CDR3 length: 17
clone size: .
D gene: .
CDR3 protein: CASSSRTVPGDYNEQFF
CDR3 DNA: TGTGCCAGCAGCTCTAGGACTGTTCCTGGGGACTACAATGAGCAGTTCTTC

J gene: TRBJ2-3
V gene: TRBV5-1
CDR3 length: 12
clone size: .
D gene: .
CDR3 protein: CASALVTDTQYF
CDR3 DNA: TGCGCCAGCGCTCTGGTCACAGATACGCAGTATTTT

J gene: TRBJ1-2
V gene: TRBV27
CDR3 length: 14
clone size: .
D gene: .
CDR3 protein: CASSVQGSSFGYTF
CDR3 DNA: TGTGCCAGCAGCGTCCAGGGGAGTAGCTTTGGCTACACCTTC

J gene: TRBJ2-2
V gene: TRBV18
CDR3 length: 16
clone size: .
D gene: TRBD1
CDR3 protein: CASSPRTGGYTGELFF
CDR3 DNA: TGTGCCAGCTCACCCCGGACAGGGGGCTACACCGGGGAGCTGTTTTTT

J gene: TRBJ1-2
V gene: TRBV19
CDR3 length: 13
clone size: .
D gene: .
CDR3 protein: CASSITTAYGYTF
CDR3 DNA: TGTGCCAGTAGTATTACAACAGCCTATGGCTACACCTTC

J gene: TRBJ2-7
V gene: TRBV5-4
CDR3 length: 13
clone size: .
D gene: .
CDR3 protein: CASSLEGGSEQYF
CDR3 DNA: TGTGCCAGCAGCTTGGAGGGGGGAAGCGAGCAGTACTTC

J gene: TRBJ2-7
V gene: TRBV7-9
CDR3 length: 14
clone size: .
D gene: .
CDR3 protein: CASSSTVRPYEQYF
CDR3 DNA: TGTGCCAGCAGCTCGACAGTTAGGCCTTACGAGCAGTACTTC

J gene: TRBJ2-1
V gene: TRBV5-8
CDR3 length: 18
clone size: .
D gene: TRBD2
CDR3 protein: CASSLSRTSGNSYNEQFF
CDR3 DNA: TGTGCCAGCAGCTTGAGTAGGACTAGCGGGAACTCCTACAATGAGCAGTTCTTC

J gene: TRBJ1-4
V gene: TRBV2
CDR3 length: 14
clone size: .
D gene: .
CDR3 protein: CASSGGLGGEKLFF
CDR3 DNA: TGTGCCAGCAGTGGCGGACTTGGGGGTGAAAAACTGTTTTTT

J gene: TRBJ1-1
V gene: TRBV5-4
CDR3 length: 15
clone size: .
D gene: .
CDR3 protein: CASSFSGRGATEAFF
CDR3 DNA: TGTGCCAGCAGCTTTAGTGGTAGGGGGGCCACTGAAGCTTTCTTT

J gene: TRBJ1-5
V gene: TRBV4-1
CDR3 length: 14
clone size: .
D gene: .
CDR3 protein: CASSLRGGNQPQHF
CDR3 DNA: TGCGCCAGCAGCCTACGCGGGGGCAATCAGCCCCAGCATTTT

J gene: TRBJ2-1
V gene: TRBV29-1
CDR3 length: 14
clone size: once
D gene: TRBD2
CDR3 protein: CSVGGLDGRNEQFF
CDR3 DNA: TGCAGCGTCGGTGGACTAGACGGCCGCAATGAGCAGTTCTTC

J gene: TRBJ1-2
V gene: TRBV30
CDR3 length: 13
clone size: once
D gene: .
CDR3 protein: CAWRLRLRYGYTF
CDR3 DNA: TGTGCCTGGAGGCTACGGTTACGCTATGGCTACACCTTC

J gene: TRBJ1-2
V gene: TRBV28
CDR3 length: 13
clone size: once
D gene: .
CDR3 protein: CASSSYAPNGYTF
CDR3 DNA: TGTGCCAGCAGTTCCTATGCCCCTAATGGCTACACCTTC

J gene: TRBJ2-7
V gene: TRBV28
CDR3 length: 13
clone size: once
D gene: .
CDR3 protein: CASRGTPTYEQYF
CDR3 DNA: TGTGCCAGCAGGGGGACGCCCACCTACGAGCAGTACTTC

J gene: TRBJ2-1
V gene: TRBV10-1
CDR3 length: 12
clone size: once
D gene: TRBD2
CDR3 protein: CASTGGGDEQFF
CDR3 DNA: TGCGCCAGCACCGGCGGGGGTGATGAGCAGTTCTTC

J gene: TRBJ2-7
V gene: TRBV7-2
CDR3 length: 11
clone size: .
D gene: .
CDR3 protein: CASSDLYEQYF
CDR3 DNA: TGTGCCAGCAGCGACTTATACGAGCAGTACTTC

J gene: TRBJ1-2
V gene: TRBV27
CDR3 length: 13
clone size: few
D gene: .
CDR3 protein: CASSRISNYGYTF
CDR3 DNA: TGTGCCAGCAGTCGGATCTCTAACTATGGCTACACCTTC

J gene: TRBJ1-1
V gene: TRBV28
CDR3 length: 15
clone size: .
D gene: .
CDR3 protein: CASSPHKITATEAFF
CDR3 DNA: TGTGCCAGCAGCCCCCACAAGATAACGGCCACTGAAGCTTTCTTT

J gene: TRBJ2-1
V gene: TRBV7-2
CDR3 length: 16
clone size: .
D gene: .
CDR3 protein: CASSPRQEGRGNEQFF
CDR3 DNA: TGTGCCAGCAGCCCCAGACAGGAGGGCCGTGGTAATGAGCAGTTCTTC

J gene: TRBJ2-7
V gene: TRBV9
CDR3 length: 15
clone size: .
D gene: TRBD2
CDR3 protein: CASSVGLAETYEQYF
CDR3 DNA: TGTGCCAGCAGCGTGGGACTAGCGGAGACCTACGAGCAGTACTTC

J gene: TRBJ1-5
V gene: TRBV5-6
CDR3 length: 17
clone size: once
D gene: .
CDR3 protein: CASSFFGREDSNQPQHF
CDR3 DNA: TGTGCCAGCAGCTTTTTCGGTAGGGAGGATAGCAATCAGCCCCAGCATTTT

J gene: TRBJ1-2
V gene: TRBV2
CDR3 length: 11
clone size: .
D gene: .
CDR3 protein: CASSEVGGYTF
CDR3 DNA: TGTGCCAGCAGTGAGGTGGGGGGCTACACCTTC

J gene: TRBJ1-5
V gene: TRBV28
CDR3 length: 14
clone size: once
D gene: .
CDR3 protein: CASSARFLNQPQHF
CDR3 DNA: TGTGCCAGCAGTGCCCGATTTCTTAATCAGCCCCAGCATTTT

J gene: TRBJ2-4
V gene: TRBV7-2
CDR3 length: 16
clone size: .
D gene: .
CDR3 protein: CASSLRQGLAKNIQYF
CDR3 DNA: TGTGCCAGCAGCCTCCGACAGGGACTAGCCAAAAACATTCAGTACTTC

J gene: TRBJ2-7
V gene: TRBV7-9
CDR3 length: 13
clone size: .
D gene: TRBD1
CDR3 protein: CASSQNDRGRRYF
CDR3 DNA: TGTGCCAGCAGCCAAAACGACAGGGGTCGTAGGTACTTC

J gene: TRBJ1-2
V gene: TRBV7-9
CDR3 length: 13
clone size: .
D gene: .
CDR3 protein: CASSFEGIYGYTF
CDR3 DNA: TGTGCCAGCAGCTTCGAGGGGATCTATGGCTACACCTTC

J gene: TRBJ1-1
V gene: TRBV4-1
CDR3 length: 16
clone size: .
D gene: .
CDR3 protein: CASSQVYGRLNTEAFF
CDR3 DNA: TGCGCCAGCAGCCAAGTCTACGGGAGGCTTAACACTGAAGCTTTCTTT

J gene: TRBJ1-1
V gene: TRBV19
CDR3 length: 15
clone size: .
D gene: TRBD1
CDR3 protein: CASSIAQGANTEAFF
CDR3 DNA: TGTGCCAGTAGTATAGCTCAGGGGGCGAACACTGAAGCTTTCTTT

J gene: TRBJ2-3
V gene: TRBV5-1
CDR3 length: 15
clone size: .
D gene: TRBD1
CDR3 protein: CASRGGTGVADTQYF
CDR3 DNA: TGCGCCAGCAGGGGCGGGACAGGGGTGGCAGATACGCAGTATTTT